This entry features one T cell receptor beta chain sequence. Its antigen is unknown. The protocol was immunoSEQ multiplex PCR, while the TCRdb copy is restricted to in-frame clones and leaves out a portion. The sample gives around 100,000 clones, 80% to 90% of which show up once; around 3.8% is in the top ten. The V end lost 2 bases, the J end lost 4 bases, and 6 bases lay between the germline ends. Germline CDR1 is KGHSY and CDR2 is FQNENV. The CDR3 is 13 residues long. The data stem from a study of T cell responses to AZD1222 COVID-19 vaccine. Study-wide results and caveats: Spike-specific TCR breadth rose after two AZD1222 doses, and depth rose as well.

This material consisted of peripheral blood, taken on day 0 of MenACWY control vaccination. This sequence joins TRBV16 and TRBJ1-3; unclear D gene. This TCR came from an adult in good health. For the CDR3, the DNA is TGTGCCAGCAGCCAACAACTCGGAAACACCATATATTTT. Amino acid sequence: CASSQQLGNTIYF.